One and the same sample provided the 6 T cell receptor beta chains below, sequenced in a study of beta chain features in type 1 diabetes. As every portion of the isolated RNA was reverse transcribed, the sequencing read expressed TCRB transcripts. The data were produced by immunoSEQ multiplex PCR, yet TCRdb's version contains in-frame clones alone and is incomplete. Of some 200,000 clones in the sample, roughly 10% were seen once. The sequencing input was central memory CD4+ T cells from blood. The receptors were sampled from a man aged 18 to 29 in good health.

This clone was counted many times. The chain links TRBV29-1 to TRBJ1-2; a weak D match, TRBD1 (5 bases). V lost 4 bases and J lost 0, with 21 bases in between. CDR1 is SQVTM and CDR2 is ANQGSEA in the germline V gene. There are 17 residues in the CDR3. The CDR3 DNA reads as TGCAGCGTTGCCTCAGGGACGCATCCCAGAGCTAACTATGGCTACACCTTC. Its protein is CSVASGTHPRANYGYTF.

This clone was seen repeatedly, ten times or more. V is TRBV5-4 and J is TRBJ2-5; 8 bases map to TRBD2. Germline V CDR1 and CDR2: SGHNT, YYREEE (reference sequence). The CDR3 totals 15 residues. V was pared by 3 bases and J by 6 bases, with 10 bases of the junction left unmatched. CDR3 sequence: CASSSPGAGGKTQYF. In DNA, the CDR3 is TGTGCCAGCAGCTCCCCCGGCGCGGGAGGCAAGACCCAGTACTTC.

A word on this clone: Other DNA variants within this sample encode the same CDR3. The rearrangement links TRBV7-3 to TRBJ2-2; D uncertain. CDR3 length: 13 residues. V lost 4 bases, J lost 2 bases, and 5 bases lay in between. CDR1 and CDR2 (germline): SGHTA, FQGTGA. In DNA form, the CDR3 reads TGTGCCAGCAGCTCGTATAACACCGGGGAGCTGTTTTTT. This gives the protein CASSSYNTGELFF.

This clone has just a few counts. The J gene is TRBJ1-3, the V gene TRBV30; tentatively, D is TRBD1 (5 bases). Trimming shortened V by 3 bases and J by 4 bases, and 7 bases separated the two germline ends. The CDR3 has 12 residues. CDR1 is GTSNPN and CDR2 is SVGIG in the germline V gene (reference sequence). CDR3: CAWSRQGNTIYF. CDR3 nucleotides: TGTGCCTGGAGCAGACAGGGAAACACCATATATTTT.

The gene calls are TRBV10-3 and TRBJ1-2; D gene ambiguous. The V and J ends lost 5 bases and 0 bases respectively, with 4 bases between them. Germline assignment: CDR1 ENHRY and CDR2 SYGVKD. The CDR3 has 12 residues. CDR3 sequence reads: CAISQPNYGYTF. The CDR3 DNA sequence: TGTGCCATCAGTCAGCCTAACTATGGCTACACCTTC.

This clone was seen a handful of times. Written as DNA, the CDR3 is TGTGCCATCCACAGGACTAGTCCTACAGAGACCCAGTACTTC. Translating it yields CAIHRTSPTETQYF. The V gene is TRBV6-5, the J gene TRBJ2-5; 7 positions agree with TRBD2. Germline V gene data show CDR1 as MNHEY and CDR2 as SVGAGI. The CDR3 is 14 residues long. V lost 10 bases, J lost 4 bases, and 12 bases stayed unmatched.